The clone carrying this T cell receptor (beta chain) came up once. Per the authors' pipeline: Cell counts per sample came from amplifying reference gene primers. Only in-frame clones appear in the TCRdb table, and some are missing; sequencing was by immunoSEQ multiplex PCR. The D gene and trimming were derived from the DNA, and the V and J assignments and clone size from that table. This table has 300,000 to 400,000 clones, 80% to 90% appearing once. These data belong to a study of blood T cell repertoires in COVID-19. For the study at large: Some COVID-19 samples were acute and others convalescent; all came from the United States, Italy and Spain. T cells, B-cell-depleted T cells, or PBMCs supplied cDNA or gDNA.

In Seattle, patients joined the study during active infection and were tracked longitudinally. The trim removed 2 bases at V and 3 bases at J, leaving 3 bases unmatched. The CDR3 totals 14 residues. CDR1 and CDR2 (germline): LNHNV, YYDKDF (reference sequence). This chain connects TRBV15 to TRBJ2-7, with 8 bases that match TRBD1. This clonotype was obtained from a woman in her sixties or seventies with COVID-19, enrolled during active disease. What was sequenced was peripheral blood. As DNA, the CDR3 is TGTGCCACCAGCAGACGGGACAGGCGCTACGAGCAGTACTTC. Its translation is CATSRRDRRYEQYF.